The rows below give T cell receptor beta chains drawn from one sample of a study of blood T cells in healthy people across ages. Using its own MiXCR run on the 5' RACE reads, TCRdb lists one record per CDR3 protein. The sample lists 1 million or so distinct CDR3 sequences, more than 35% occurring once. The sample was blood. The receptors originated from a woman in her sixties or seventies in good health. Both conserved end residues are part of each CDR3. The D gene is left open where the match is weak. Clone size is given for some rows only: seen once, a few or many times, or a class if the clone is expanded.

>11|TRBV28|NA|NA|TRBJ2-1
TGTGCCAGCAAAACAGTTAATGAGCAGTTCTTC
CASKTVNEQFF
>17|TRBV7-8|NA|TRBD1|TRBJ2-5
TGTGCCAGCAGCTCAGGGGGGACAGGGGGACTCCAAGAGACCCAGTACTTC
CASSSGGTGGLQETQYF
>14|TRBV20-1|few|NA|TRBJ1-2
TGCAGTGCTAGAGGTGGAGGGGCTAACTATGGCTACACCTTC
CSARGGGANYGYTF
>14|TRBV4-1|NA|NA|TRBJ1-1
TGCGCCAGCAGCCAAAGGGGGGGAAACGCTGAAGCTTTCTTT
CASSQRGGNAEAFF
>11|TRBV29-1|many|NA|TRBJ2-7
TGCAGCGGCCGGACTGACTACGAGCAGTACTTC
CSGRTDYEQYF
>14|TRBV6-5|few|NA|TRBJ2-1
TGTGCCAGCAGTCGTCTTAGCTCCTACAATGAGCAGTTCTTC
CASSRLSSYNEQFF
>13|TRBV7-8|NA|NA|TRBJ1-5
TGTGCCAGCAGCTGGTCACAGGGTCAGCCCCAGCATTTT
CASSWSQGQPQHF
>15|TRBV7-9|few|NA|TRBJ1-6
TGTGCCAGCAGCTTAAGGCAGGGATATAATTCACCCCTCCACTTT
CASSLRQGYNSPLHF
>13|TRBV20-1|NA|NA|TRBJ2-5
TGCAGTGCACTCGATAAGTCGGTAGAGACCCAGTACTTC
CSALDKSVETQYF
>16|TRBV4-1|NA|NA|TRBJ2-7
TGCGCCAGCAGCCATGCCCGGGGTGCAACCTCCTACGAGCAGTACTTC
CASSHARGATSYEQYF
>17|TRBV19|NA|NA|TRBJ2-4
TGTGCCAGTAGTATAGGGGCTCTAGTGCTAGCCAAAAACATTCAGTACTTC
CASSIGALVLAKNIQYF
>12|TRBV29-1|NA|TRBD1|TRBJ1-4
TGCAGCGCTACAGGGGGCGATGAAAAACTGTTTTTT
CSATGGDEKLFF
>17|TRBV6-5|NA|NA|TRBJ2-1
TGTGCCAGCAGTTACCAAAAAAGACTGGCGCATTCGGGTGAGCAGTTCTTC
CASSYQKRLAHSGEQFF
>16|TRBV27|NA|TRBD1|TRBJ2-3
TGTGCCAGCAGTGGCTGGACAGGGGGCGGGGGAGATACGCAGTATTTT
CASSGWTGGGGDTQYF
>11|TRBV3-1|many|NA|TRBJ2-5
TGTGCCAGCAGCCAATCGGAGACCCAGTACTTC
CASSQSETQYF
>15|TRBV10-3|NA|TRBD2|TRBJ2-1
TGTGCCTCTAGACTAGCGGGACCCCCCTACAATGAGCAGTTCTTC
CASRLAGPPYNEQFF
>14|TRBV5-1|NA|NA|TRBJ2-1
TGCGCCAGCAGCCCCCCCGGGGGAAACAATGAGCAGTTCTTC
CASSPPGGNNEQFF
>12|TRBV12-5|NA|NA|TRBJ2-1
TGTGCTAGTGGTTTGATCAAGGGAGAGCAGTTCTTC
CASGLIKGEQFF
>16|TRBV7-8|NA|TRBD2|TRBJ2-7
TGTGCCAGCAGCCCAACAGGTAGCGGGATAACCTACGAGCAGTACTTC
CASSPTGSGITYEQYF
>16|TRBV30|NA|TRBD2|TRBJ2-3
TGTGCCTGGACCAGAGGGACTAGCGGGAGGTCAGATACGCAGTATTTT
CAWTRGTSGRSDTQYF
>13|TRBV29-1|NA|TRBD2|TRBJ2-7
TGCAGCGTTGAGGGGGAGGGGTACAATGAGCAGTACTTC
CSVEGEGYNEQYF
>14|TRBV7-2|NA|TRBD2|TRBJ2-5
TGTGCCAGCAGCTTAGGGGCGCTAGCGGCTGAGCAGTACTTC
CASSLGALAAEQYF
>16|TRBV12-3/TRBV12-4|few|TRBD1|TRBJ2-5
TGTGCCAGCAGGAATGACAGGGTATGGGGTAAAGAGACCCAGTACTTC
CASRNDRVWGKETQYF